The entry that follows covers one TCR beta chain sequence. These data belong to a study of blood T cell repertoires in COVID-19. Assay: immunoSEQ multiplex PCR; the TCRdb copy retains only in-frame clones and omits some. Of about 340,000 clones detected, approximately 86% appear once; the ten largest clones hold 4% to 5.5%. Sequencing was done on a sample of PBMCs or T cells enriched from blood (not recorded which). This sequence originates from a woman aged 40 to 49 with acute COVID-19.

Here the CDR3 reads CASSPERGSQSGANVLTF. CDR3 in DNA: TGTGCCAGCAGTCCCGAACGGGGTAGTCAATCTGGGGCCAACGTCCTGACTTTC. V is TRBV27 and J is TRBJ2-6; D may be TRBD2 (5 bases). CDR3 length: 18 residues. Looked up from germline, CDR1 is MNHEY and CDR2 is SMNVEV (reference sequence). The germline V and J ends were trimmed by 5 bases and 1 base, with 18 bases remaining between them. Complete variable domain (other parts from reference TRBV27 and TRBJ2-6): EAQVTQNPRYLITVTGKKLTVTCSQNMNHEYMSWYRQDPGLGLRQIYYSMNVEVTDKGDVPEGYKVSRKEKRNFPLILESPSPNQTSLYFCASSPERGSQSGANVLTFGAGSRLTVL.